This T cell receptor beta chain was sequenced in a study of cytomegalovirus exposure and HLA in healthy donors. Whole-study context: Most genotyped donors, 81% of about 430, had Caucasian-associated genetic ancestry. Regarding the study as a whole: In a later analysis, HLA-C alleles had the fewest associated TCRs, DRB1 alleles the most.

This CDR3 has 13 amino acids. Trimming shortened V by 5 bases and J by 1 base, and 8 bases separated the two germline ends. Germline CDR1 and CDR2: MDHEN and SYDVKM. Note on this clone: Antigen specificity is unknown.

PCR was performed using 60 Vbeta and 13 Jbeta primers. Repertoires were generated with immunoSEQ multiplex PCR, while TCRdb's copy carries only in-frame clones and drops some. Of some 200,000 clones in the sample, 75% to 90% were seen once. Sequencing was performed on PBMCs. The chain uses TRBV28 and TRBJ1-2; possibly TRBD1 for D (5 bases). This receptor was identified in a woman aged 50 to 60 in good health and CMV-seropositive. The DNA of the CDR3 is TGTGCCAGCAGTCCGGGACTTAACTATGGCTACACCTTC. This encodes CASSPGLNYGYTF.